This record concerns one TCR beta chain sequence. Clones were sequenced by immunoSEQ multiplex PCR, and TCRdb holds only the in-frame ones, with some missing. This table holds approximately 82,000 clones, roughly 96% found once. This entry is derived from a study of cytomegalovirus exposure and HLA in healthy donors. Germline V gives CDR1 LNHDA, CDR2 SQIVND (reference sequence). The V and J ends lost 2 bases and 1 base, in that order; junction bases with no gene match: 9. This CDR3 has 18 residues. Input material: PBMCs. This TCR derives from a woman between 18 and 29 years old in good health and CMV-seronegative. The chain employs TRBV19 and TRBJ2-5, with 11 nucleotides matching TRBD2. The CDR3 loop reads CASSILAGGSGGQETQYF. The CDR3 DNA sequence: TGTGCCAGTAGTATACTAGCGGGAGGATCTGGGGGCCAAGAGACCCAGTACTTC.